The rows below give T cell receptor beta chains drawn from one sample of a study of CD8+ T cells in alopecia areata. Clones were read by immunoSEQ multiplex PCR, and TCRdb kept only the in-frame ones, dropping some. Among about 130,000 clones listed, 58% were seen once. The source material was CD4+ T cells sorted from blood, sampled at week 0. The receptors here all came from a human donor with alopecia areata. CDR3s include the opening cysteine and the closing phenylalanine or tryptophan.

TRBV7-2	TRBJ1-5	CASSLVAVGGFSNQPQHF
TRBV4-2	TRBJ1-4	CASSQGQAANEKLFF
TRBV5-1	TRBJ2-1	CASSPDSRGLFF
TRBV7-2	TRBJ1-5	CASSLDFSLRPQHF
TRBV5-1	TRBJ2-5	CASSADRARETQYF
TRBV30	TRBJ2-7	CAWSARRESYEQYF
TRBV9	TRBJ2-7	CASSVDSRAGEQYF
TRBV2	TRBJ2-3	CASSEDAGGGSDTQYF
TRBV5-1	TRBJ2-3	CASSLRLAGGIPDTQYF
TRBV5-6	TRBJ1-2	CASSPTGPYGYTF
TRBV19	TRBJ1-5	CASTWSNQPQHF
TRBV28	TRBJ1-1	CASSILQEEAFF
TRBV7-3	TRBJ1-1	CASSPMGIGTEAFF
TRBV19	.	CASSTGTSEQYF
TRBV18	TRBJ1-1	CASSPPVRDKNTEAFF
TRBV18	TRBJ2-7	CASSPEGYEQYF
TRBV27	TRBJ2-7	CASRRGLASYEQYF
TRBV30	TRBJ1-1	CALRLTLNTEAFF
TRBV10-3	TRBJ1-2	CAISAAPAGYTF
TRBV6-5	TRBJ2-3	CASRRTSTDTQYF
TRBV28	TRBJ2-7	CASRDRYEQYF
TRBV7-2	TRBJ1-2	CASSLASNGGIQGYTF
TRBV6-6	TRBJ2-7	CASRQDRGNHEQYF
TRBV2	TRBJ2-3	CASTPIRGSDTQYF
TRBV11-2	TRBJ2-2	CASSLVRFELAFGELFF
TRBV5-1	TRBJ2-5	CASSLVGEEETQYF
TRBV15	TRBJ2-3	CATSRAGTGLSTDTQYF
TRBV18	TRBJ2-5	CASSPDQETQYF
TRBV2	TRBJ1-5	CASGMWDRDNQPQHF
TRBV5-6	TRBJ1-1	CASSSQGTRNTEAFF
TRBV30	TRBJ2-5	CAWSTQGGQYF
TRBV2	TRBJ1-2	CASRGTTGGANYGYTF
TRBV5-1	TRBJ2-7	CASSPAGSFSYEQYF
TRBV30	TRBJ2-3	CAWSVPAGTDTQYF
TRBV5-4	TRBJ1-2	CASSFHKEGYGYTF
TRBV7-2	TRBJ2-5	CASSPRGQSQETQYF
TRBV5-4	TRBJ2-1	CASSREERELNEQFF
TRBV6-1	TRBJ2-7	CASSPRSGDEQYF
TRBV7-2	TRBJ2-7	CASSHQGQGIHEQYF
TRBV27	TRBJ2-2	CASSPLSAGGRSGELFF
TRBV28	TRBJ1-5	CASSLGWASGQPQHF
TRBV4-3	TRBJ2-2	CASSPTRDTYTGELFF
TRBV15	TRBJ1-4	CATSRDLGDEEKLFF
TRBV18	TRBJ1-5	CASSNGGNQPQHF
TRBV29-1	TRBJ1-5	CSVVQGPDQPQHF
TRBV5-1	TRBJ2-2	CASSPNPDSGELFF
TRBV11-2	TRBJ2-4	CASSLVQGQNIQYF
TRBV19	TRBJ2-1	CASSIGAGGPNEQFF
TRBV7-7	TRBJ2-5	CASSLGLAGAIETQYF
TRBV5-1	TRBJ2-4	CASSLGDKIKNIQYF
TRBV6-1	TRBJ2-7	CASSEYVTGRHF
TRBV6-6	TRBJ2-3	CASKIGREHSTDTQYF
TRBV10-3	TRBJ1-3	CAISRGNTIYF